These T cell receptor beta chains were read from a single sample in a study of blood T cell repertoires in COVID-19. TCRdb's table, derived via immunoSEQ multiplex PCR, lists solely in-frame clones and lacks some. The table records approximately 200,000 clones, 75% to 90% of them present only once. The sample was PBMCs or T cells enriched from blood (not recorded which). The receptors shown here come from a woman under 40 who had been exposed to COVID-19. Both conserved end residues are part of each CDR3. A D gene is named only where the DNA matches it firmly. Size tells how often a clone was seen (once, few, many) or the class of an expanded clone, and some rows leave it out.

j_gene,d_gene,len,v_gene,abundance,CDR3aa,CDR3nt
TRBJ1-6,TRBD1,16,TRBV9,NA,CASSGGQGAGNSPLHF,TGTGCCAGCAGCGGGGGACAGGGGGCGGGTAATTCACCCCTCCACTTT
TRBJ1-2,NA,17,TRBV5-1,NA,CASSLVAVSDSNYGYTF,TGCGCCAGCAGCTTGGTGGCGGTTTCGGACTCTAACTATGGCTACACCTTC
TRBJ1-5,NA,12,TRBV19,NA,CASSYQNQPQHF,TGTGCCAGTAGTTATCAGAATCAGCCCCAGCATTTT
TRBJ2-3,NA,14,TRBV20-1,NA,CSASMGGPGDTQYF,TGCAGTGCTAGTATGGGGGGGCCAGGAGATACGCAGTATTTT
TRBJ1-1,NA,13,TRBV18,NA,CASSSTGNTEAFF,TGTGCCAGCTCGTCGACAGGGAACACTGAAGCTTTCTTT
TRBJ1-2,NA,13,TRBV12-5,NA,CASGDRTRNGYTF,TGTGCTAGCGGAGACAGAACTCGGAATGGCTACACCTTC
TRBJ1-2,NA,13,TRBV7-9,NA,CASSRGQNYGYTF,TGTGCCAGCAGCCGCGGACAAAACTATGGCTACACCTTC
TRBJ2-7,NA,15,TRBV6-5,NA,CASIGRARVPNEQYF,TGTGCCAGCATCGGACGGGCCAGGGTTCCTAACGAGCAGTACTTC
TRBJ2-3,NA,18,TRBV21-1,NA,CASSRLWGDRRHTDTQYF,TGTGCCAGCAGCCGACTGTGGGGGGACAGGAGGCACACAGATACGCAGTATTTT
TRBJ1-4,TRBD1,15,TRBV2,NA,CASSDPTGNNEKLFF,TGTGCCAGCAGTGACCCGACAGGGAATAATGAAAAACTGTTTTTT
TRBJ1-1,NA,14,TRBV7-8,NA,CASSLAGRGTEAFF,TGTGCCAGCAGCTTAGCGGGGCGAGGCACTGAAGCTTTCTTT
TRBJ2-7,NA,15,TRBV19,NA,CASSPGRTETYEQYF,TGTGCCAGTAGCCCCGGCAGGACAGAAACCTACGAGCAGTACTTC
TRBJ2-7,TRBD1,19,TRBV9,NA,CASSVDPGAGDRASYEQYF,TGTGCCAGCAGCGTAGATCCAGGGGCGGGGGACAGGGCCTCCTACGAGCAGTACTTC
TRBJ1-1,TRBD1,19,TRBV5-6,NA,CASSWHPAGTGPMNTEAFF,TGTGCCAGCAGCTGGCACCCAGCTGGGACAGGCCCCATGAACACTGAAGCTTTCTTT
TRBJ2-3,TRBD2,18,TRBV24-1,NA,CATSDPGTSGGSTDTQYF,TGTGCCACCAGTGACCCCGGGACTAGCGGGGGGAGCACAGATACGCAGTATTTT
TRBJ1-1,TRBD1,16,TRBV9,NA,CASSPHKTGSNTEAFF,TGTGCCAGCAGCCCCCACAAGACAGGGTCGAACACTGAAGCTTTCTTT
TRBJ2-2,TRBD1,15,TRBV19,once,CASSSGQGSTGELFF,TGTGCCAGTAGTTCCGGACAGGGGAGCACCGGGGAGCTGTTTTTT
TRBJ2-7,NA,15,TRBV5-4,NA,CASSLDLTGPYEQYF,TGTGCCAGCAGCTTGGATCTAACAGGGCCCTACGAGCAGTACTTC
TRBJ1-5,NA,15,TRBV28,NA,CASSSLAGGDQPQHF,TGTGCCAGCAGTTCCCTCGCGGGGGGGGATCAGCCCCAGCATTTT
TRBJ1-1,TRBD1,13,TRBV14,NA,CASSSRGLLEAFF,TGTGCCAGCAGTAGCAGGGGGCTTTTGGAAGCTTTCTTT
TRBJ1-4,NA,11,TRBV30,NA,CAWATGEKLFF,TGTGCCTGGGCCACCGGGGAAAAACTGTTTTTT
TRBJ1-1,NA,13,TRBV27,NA,CASSFYMNTEAFF,TGTGCCAGCAGTTTTTACATGAACACTGAAGCTTTCTTT
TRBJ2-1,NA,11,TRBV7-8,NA,CASSPHNEQFF,TGTGCCAGCAGCCCCCATAATGAGCAGTTCTTC
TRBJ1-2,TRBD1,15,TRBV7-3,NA,CASSPGTGANYGYTF,TGTGCCAGCAGCCCCGGGACAGGGGCCAACTATGGCTACACCTTC
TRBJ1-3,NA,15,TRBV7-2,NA,CASSLEGQRGNTIYF,TGTGCCAGCAGCTTAGAGGGGCAGAGGGGAAACACCATATATTTT
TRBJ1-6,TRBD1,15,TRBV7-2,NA,CASSLVTGSGSPLHF,TGTGCCAGCAGCTTAGTGACAGGGTCGGGTTCACCCCTCCACTTT
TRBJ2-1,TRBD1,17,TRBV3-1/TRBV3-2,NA,CASSQAGSGTGWNEQFF,TGTGCCAGCAGCCAAGCGGGGTCCGGGACAGGCTGGAATGAGCAGTTCTTC